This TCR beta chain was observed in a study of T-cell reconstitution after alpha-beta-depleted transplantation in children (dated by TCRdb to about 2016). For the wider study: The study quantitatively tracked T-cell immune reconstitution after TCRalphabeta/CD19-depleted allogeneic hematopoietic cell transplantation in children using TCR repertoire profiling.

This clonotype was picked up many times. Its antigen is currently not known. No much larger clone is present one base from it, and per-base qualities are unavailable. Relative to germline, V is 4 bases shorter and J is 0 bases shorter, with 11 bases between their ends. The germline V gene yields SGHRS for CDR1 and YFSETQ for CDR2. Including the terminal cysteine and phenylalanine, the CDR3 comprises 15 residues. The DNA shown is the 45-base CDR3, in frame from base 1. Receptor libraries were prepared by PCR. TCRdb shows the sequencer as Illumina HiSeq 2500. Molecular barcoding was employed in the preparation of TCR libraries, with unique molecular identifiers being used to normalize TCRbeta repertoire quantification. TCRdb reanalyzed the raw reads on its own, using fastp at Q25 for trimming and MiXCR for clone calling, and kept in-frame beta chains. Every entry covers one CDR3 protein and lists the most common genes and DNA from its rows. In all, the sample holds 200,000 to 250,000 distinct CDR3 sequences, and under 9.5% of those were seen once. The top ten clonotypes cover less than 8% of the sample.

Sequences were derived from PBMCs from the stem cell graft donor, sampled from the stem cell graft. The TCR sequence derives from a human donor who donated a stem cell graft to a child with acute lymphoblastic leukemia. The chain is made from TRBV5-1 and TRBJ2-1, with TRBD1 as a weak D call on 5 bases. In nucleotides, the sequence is TGCGCCAGCAGCGTCTCAGGGCCCTCCTACAATGAGCAGTTCTTC. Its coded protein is CASSVSGPSYNEQFF.